This TCR beta chain was obtained from a study of beta chain features in type 1 diabetes. As for this clone: The antigen is undetermined.

Sorting based on CD45RO/CCR7/CD25/CD127/CD95/CD27 separated CD4+ naive, central memory, regulatory and stem cell-like memory cells. Overall study results and limits: Moderately but significantly shorter TCRB CDR3s were found in Type 1 diabetes patients in all four CD4+ subsets. Researchers reported that naive, central memory and Treg TCRB repertoires appeared more similar in patients than in healthy donors. Shorter templates might be favored by PCR, equally in patients and controls.

Reverse transcribing all isolated RNA meant expressed TCRB transcripts were sequenced. Sequencing used immunoSEQ multiplex PCR; TCRdb keeps in-frame clones, though not all of them. The sample includes approximately 250,000 clones, about 11% of them seen just once. Germline CDR1 and CDR2: SEHNR and FQNEAQ (reference sequence). The CDR3 is 16 amino acids. V lost 2 bases and J 4 bases, leaving 16 bases between the germline ends. The chain combines TRBV7-9 with TRBJ2-3; D perhaps matches TRBD1 (6 bases). The receptor comes from a man aged 25 to 45 with type 1 diabetes. Sequencing used naive CD4+ T cells from blood. The CDR3 coding sequence is TGTGCCAGCAGCTTAAAACTTGGGACAACCCCAGATACGCAGTATTTT. It translates to CASSLKLGTTPDTQYF.